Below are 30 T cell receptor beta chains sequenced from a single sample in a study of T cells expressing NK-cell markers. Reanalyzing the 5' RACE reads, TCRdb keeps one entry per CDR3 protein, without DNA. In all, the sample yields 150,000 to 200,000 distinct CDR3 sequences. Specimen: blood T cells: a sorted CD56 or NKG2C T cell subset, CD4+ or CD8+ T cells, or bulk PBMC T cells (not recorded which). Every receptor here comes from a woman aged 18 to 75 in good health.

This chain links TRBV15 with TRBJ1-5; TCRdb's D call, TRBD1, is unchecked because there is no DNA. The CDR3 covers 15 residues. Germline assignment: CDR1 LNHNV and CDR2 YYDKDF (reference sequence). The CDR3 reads CATSRGGVRGQPQHF.

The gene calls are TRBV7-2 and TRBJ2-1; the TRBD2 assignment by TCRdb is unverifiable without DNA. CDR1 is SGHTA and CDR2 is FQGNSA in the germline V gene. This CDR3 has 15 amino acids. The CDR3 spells CASSWASGSYNEQFF.

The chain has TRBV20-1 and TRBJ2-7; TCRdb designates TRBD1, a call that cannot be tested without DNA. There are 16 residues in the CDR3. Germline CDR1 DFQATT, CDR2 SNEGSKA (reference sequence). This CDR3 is CSARDLLAGASYEQYF.

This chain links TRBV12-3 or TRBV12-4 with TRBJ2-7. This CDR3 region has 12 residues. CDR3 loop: CASREASYEQYF.

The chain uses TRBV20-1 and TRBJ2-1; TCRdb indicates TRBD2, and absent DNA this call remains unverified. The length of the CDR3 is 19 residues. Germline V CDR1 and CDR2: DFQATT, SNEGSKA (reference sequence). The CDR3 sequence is CSARGGWAASGSLGNEQFF.

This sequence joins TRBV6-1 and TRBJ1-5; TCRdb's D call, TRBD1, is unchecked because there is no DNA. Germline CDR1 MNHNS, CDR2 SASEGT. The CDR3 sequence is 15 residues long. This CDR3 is CASRSTGGSNQPQHF.

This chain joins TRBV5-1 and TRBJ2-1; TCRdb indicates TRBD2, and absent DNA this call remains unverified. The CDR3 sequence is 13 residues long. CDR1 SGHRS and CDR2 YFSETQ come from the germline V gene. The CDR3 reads CASTKRENSEQFF.

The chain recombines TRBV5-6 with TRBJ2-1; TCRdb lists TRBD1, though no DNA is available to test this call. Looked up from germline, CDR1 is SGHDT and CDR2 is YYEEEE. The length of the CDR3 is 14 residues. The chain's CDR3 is CASSWGTGGFEQFF.

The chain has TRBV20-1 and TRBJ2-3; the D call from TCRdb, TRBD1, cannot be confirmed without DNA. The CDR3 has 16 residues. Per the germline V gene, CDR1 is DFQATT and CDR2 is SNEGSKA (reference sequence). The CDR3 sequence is CSARRRGGLGTDTQYF.

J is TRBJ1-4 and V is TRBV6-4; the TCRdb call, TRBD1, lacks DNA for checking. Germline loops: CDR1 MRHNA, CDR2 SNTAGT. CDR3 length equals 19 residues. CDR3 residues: CASSTRSGGLIPTNEKLFF.

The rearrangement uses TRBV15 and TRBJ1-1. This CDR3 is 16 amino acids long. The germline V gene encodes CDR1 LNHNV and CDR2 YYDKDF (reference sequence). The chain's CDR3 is CATSRDPIGMNTEAFF. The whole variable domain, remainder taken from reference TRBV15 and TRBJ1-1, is DAMVIQNPRYQVTQFGKPVTLSCSQTLNHNVMYWYQQKSSQAPKLLFHYYDKDFNNEADTPDNFQSRRPNTSFCFLDIRSPGLGDTAMYLCATSRDPIGMNTEAFFGQGTRLTVV.

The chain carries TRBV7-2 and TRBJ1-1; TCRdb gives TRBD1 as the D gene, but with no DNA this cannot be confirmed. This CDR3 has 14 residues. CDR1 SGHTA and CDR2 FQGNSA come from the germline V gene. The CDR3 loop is CASTSGGGYTEAFF. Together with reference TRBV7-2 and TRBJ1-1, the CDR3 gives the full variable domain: GAGVSQSPSNKVTEKGKDVELRCDPISGHTALYWYRQSLGQGLEFLIYFQGNSAPDKSGLPSDRFSAERTGGSVSTLTIQRTQQEDSAVYLCASTSGGGYTEAFFGQGTRLTVV.

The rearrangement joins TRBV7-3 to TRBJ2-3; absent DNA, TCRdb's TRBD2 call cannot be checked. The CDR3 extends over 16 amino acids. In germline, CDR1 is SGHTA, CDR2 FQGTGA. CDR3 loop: CASSPNSGGADDTQYF.

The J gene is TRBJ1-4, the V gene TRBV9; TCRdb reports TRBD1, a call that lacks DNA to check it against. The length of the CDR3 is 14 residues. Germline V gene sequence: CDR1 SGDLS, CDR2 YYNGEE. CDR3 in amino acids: CASSGDLLNEKLFF.

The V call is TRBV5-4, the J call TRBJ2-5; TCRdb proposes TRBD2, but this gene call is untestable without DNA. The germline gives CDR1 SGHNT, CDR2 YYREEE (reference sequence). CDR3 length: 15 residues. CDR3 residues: CASRTSGIREETQYF.

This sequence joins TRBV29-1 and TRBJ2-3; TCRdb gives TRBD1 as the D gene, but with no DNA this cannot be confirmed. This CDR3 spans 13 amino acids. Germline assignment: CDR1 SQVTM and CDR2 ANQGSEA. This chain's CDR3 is CSVGAGQTDTQYF.

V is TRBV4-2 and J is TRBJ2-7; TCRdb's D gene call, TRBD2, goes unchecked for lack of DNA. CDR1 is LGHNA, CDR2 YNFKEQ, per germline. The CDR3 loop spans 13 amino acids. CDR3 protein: CASSQATRHEQYF.

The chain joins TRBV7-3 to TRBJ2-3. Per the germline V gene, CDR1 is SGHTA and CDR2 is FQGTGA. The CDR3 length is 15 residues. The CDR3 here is CASSSTSLGTDTQYF.

CDR3 residues: CATSDFGSGRLNTGELFF. The chain carries TRBV24-1 and TRBJ2-2; absent DNA, TCRdb's TRBD2 call cannot be checked. CDR3 length equals 18 residues. Germline V gives CDR1 KGHDR, CDR2 SFDVKD.

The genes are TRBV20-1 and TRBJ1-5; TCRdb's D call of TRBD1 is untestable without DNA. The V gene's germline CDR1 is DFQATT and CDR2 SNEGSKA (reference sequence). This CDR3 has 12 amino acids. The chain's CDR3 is CSAQEAAQPQHF.

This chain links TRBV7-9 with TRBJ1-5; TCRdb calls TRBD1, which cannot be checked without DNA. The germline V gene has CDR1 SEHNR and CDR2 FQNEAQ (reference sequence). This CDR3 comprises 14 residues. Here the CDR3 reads CASSSTGVTGPQHF.

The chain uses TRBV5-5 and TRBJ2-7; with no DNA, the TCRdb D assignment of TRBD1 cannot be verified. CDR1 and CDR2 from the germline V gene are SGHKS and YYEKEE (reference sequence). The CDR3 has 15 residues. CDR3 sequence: CASSPSGQISYEQYF.

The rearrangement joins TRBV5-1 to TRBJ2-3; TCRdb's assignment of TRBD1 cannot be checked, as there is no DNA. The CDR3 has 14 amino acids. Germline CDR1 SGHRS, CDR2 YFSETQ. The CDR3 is CASSFQGEVDTQYF.

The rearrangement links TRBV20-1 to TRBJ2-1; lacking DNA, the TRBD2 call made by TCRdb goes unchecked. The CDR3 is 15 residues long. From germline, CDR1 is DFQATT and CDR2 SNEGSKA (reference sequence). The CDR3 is CSAHMIADPYNEQFF.

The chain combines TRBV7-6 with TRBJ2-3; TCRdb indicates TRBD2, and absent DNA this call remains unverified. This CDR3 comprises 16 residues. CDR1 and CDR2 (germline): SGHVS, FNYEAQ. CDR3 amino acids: CASSPYAGGITDTQYF. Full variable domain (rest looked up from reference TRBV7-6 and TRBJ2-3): GAGVSQSPRYKVTKRGQDVALRCDPISGHVSLYWYRQALGQGPEFLTYFNYEAQQDKSGLPNDRFSAERPEGSISTLTIQRTEQRDSAMYRCASSPYAGGITDTQYFGPGTRLTVL.

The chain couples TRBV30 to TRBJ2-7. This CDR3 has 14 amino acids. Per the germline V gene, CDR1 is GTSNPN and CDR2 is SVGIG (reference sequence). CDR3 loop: CAWSESANTYEQYF.

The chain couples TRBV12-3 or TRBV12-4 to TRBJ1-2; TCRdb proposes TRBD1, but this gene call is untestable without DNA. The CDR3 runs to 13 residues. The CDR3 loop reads CASRMTGNYGYTF.

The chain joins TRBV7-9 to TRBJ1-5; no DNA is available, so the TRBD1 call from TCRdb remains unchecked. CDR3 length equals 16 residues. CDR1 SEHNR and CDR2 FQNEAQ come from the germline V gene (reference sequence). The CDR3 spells CASSPRGQGPNQPQHF.

The CDR3: CASSEQGEGQYF. The rearrangement uses TRBV5-1 and TRBJ2-7; TCRdb returns TRBD1, unconfirmable since there is no DNA. Germline-derived CDR1 and CDR2 are SGHRS and YFSETQ. This CDR3 region has 12 residues.

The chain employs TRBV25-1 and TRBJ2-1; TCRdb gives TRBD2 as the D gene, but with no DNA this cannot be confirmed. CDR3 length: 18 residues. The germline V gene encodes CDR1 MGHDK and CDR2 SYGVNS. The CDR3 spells CASSAFEGGGLSYNEQFF.